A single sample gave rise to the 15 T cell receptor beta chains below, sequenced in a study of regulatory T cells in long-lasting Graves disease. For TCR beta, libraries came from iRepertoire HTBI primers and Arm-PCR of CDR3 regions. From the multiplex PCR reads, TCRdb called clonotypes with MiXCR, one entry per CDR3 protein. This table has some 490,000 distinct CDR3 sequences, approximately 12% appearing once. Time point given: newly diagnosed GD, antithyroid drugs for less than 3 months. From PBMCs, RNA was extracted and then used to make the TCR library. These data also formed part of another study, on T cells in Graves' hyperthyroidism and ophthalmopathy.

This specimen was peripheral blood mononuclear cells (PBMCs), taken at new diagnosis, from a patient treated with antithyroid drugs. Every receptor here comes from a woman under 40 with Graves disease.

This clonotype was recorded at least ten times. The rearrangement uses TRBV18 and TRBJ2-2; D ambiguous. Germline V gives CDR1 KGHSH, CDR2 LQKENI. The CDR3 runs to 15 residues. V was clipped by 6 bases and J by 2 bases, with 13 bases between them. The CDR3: CASSPRIRNTGELFF. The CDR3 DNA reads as TGTGCCAGCTCTCCGAGAATTCGTAACACCGGGGAGCTGTTTTTT.

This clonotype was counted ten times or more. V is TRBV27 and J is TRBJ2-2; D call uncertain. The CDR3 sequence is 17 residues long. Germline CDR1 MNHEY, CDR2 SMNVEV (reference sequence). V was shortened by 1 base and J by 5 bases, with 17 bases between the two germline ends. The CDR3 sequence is CASSLLWSPAGTGELFF. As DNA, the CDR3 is TGTGCCAGCAGTTTATTGTGGTCTCCAGCTGGGACCGGGGAGCTGTTTTTT.

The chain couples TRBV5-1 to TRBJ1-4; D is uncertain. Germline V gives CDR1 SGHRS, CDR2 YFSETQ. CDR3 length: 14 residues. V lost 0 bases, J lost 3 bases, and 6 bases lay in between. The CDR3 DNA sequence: TGCGCCAGCAGCTTGGGAAGTTCTAATGAAAAACTGTTTTTT. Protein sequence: CASSLGSSNEKLFF.

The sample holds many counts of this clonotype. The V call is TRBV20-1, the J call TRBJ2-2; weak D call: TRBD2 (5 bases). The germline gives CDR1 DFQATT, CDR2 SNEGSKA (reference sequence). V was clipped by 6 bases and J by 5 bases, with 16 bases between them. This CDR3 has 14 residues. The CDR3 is CSATSGLQTGELFF. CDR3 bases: TGCAGTGCAACGAGCGGATTGCAGACCGGGGAGCTGTTTTTT.

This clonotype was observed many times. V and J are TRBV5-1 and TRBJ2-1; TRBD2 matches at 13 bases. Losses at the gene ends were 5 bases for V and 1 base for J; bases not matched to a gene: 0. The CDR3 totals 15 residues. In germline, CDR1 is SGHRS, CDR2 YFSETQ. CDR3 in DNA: TGCGCCAGCAGGGGACTAGCGGGATCCTACAATGAGCAGTTCTTC. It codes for CASRGLAGSYNEQFF.

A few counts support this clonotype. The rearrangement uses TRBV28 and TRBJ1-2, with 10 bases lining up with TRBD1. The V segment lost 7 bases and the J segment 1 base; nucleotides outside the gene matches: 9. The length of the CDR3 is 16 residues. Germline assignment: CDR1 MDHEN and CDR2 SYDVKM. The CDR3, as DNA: TGTGCCAGCATGGGGACAGGGGACTACTTTAACTATGGCTACACCTTC. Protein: CASMGTGDYFNYGYTF.

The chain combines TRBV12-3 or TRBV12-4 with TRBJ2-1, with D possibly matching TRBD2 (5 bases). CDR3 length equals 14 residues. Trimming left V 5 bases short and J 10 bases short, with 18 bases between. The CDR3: CASSPLHRGGEQFF. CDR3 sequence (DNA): TGTGCCAGCAGTCCACTTCATCGGGGTGGCGAGCAGTTCTTC.

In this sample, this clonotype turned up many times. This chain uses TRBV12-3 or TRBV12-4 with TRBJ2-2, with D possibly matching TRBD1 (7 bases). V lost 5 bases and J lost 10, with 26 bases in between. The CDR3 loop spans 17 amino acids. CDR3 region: CASSPTNRGPGVMELFF. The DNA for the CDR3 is TGTGCCAGCAGTCCCACCAACAGGGGCCCGGGAGTGATGGAGCTGTTTTTT.

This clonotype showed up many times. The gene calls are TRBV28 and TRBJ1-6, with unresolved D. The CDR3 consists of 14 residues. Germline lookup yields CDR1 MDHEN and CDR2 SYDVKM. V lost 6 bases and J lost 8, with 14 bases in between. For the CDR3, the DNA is TGTGCCAGCAGGGAGGAACACCAGCATTCACCCCTCCACTTT. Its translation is CASREEHQHSPLHF.

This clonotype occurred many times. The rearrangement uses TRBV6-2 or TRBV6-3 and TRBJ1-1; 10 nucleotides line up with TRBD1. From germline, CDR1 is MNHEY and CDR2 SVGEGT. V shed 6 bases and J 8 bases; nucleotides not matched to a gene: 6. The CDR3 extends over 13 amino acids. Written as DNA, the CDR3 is TGTGCCAGCAGCCGGGACAGGGGAGACGAAGCTTTCTTT. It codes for CASSRDRGDEAFF.

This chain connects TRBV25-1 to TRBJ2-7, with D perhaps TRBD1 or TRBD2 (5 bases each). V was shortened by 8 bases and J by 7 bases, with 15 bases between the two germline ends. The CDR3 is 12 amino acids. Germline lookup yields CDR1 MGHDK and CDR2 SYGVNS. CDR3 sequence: CASSATRGEQYF. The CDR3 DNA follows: TGTGCCAGCTCCGCCACTAGGGGTGAGCAGTACTTC.

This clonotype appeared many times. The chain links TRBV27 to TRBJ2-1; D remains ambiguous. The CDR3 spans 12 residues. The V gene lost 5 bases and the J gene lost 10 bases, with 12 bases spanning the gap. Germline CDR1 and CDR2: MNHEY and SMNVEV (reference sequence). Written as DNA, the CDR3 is TGTGCCAGCAGTCCGTCCTTGAGGGAGCAGTTCTTC. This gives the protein CASSPSLREQFF.

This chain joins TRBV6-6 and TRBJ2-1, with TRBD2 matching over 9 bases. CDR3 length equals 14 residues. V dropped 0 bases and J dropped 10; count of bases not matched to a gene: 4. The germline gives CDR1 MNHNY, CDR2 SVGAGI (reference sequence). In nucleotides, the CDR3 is TGTGCCAGCAGTTACTCGCGGGGGGGCATCGAGCAGTTCTTC. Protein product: CASSYSRGGIEQFF.

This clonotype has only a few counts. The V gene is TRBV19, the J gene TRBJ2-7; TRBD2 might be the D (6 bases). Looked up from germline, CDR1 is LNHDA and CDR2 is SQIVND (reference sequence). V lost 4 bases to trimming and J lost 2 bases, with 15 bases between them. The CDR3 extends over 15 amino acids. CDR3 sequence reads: CASSTIGGVTYEQYF. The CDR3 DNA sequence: TGTGCCAGTAGTACCATCGGGGGTGTTACCTACGAGCAGTACTTC.

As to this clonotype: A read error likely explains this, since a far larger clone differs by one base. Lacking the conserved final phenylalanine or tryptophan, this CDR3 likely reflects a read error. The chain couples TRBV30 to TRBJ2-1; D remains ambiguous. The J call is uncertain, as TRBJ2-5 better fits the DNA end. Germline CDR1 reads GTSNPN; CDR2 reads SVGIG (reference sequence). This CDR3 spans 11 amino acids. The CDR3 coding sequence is TGTGCCTGGAGTGCAGTCTTTACCCAGTACTAC. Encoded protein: CAWSAVFTQYY.